Listed below are T cell receptor beta chains from one sample, sequenced in a study of response to subunit inactivated influenza vaccine. In TCRdb, the RT-PCR reads were re-called with MiXCR into one record per CDR3 protein. Here the sample spans 400,000 to 650,000 distinct CDR3 sequences, 7.2% being singletons. The sample was PBMCs from blood, taken 23 months after vaccination. The receptors come from a man between 45 and 75 years old who received an inactivated influenza vaccine. Both conserved end residues are part of each CDR3. A D gene is named only where the DNA matches it firmly. Clone size is stated in some rows and not others, as once, few, many or a class when expanded.

v_call,d_call,j_call,clone_size,cdr3_aa,cdr3_nt
TRBV27,-,TRBJ2-1,few,CASRPVGGTISYNEQFF,TGTGCCAGCAGGCCGGTGGGGGGGACAATCTCCTACAATGAGCAGTTCTTC
TRBV6-1,-,TRBJ2-2,few,CASRTHLTGELFF,TGTGCCAGCCGGACCCATTTAACCGGGGAGCTGTTTTTT
TRBV20-1,TRBD2,TRBJ2-3,-,CSATKGTSGGDTQYF,TGCAGTGCCACGAAGGGGACTAGCGGGGGAGATACGCAGTATTTT
TRBV20-1,TRBD2,TRBJ2-7,-,CSASQAGGQNEQYF,TGCAGTGCTTCCCAAGCGGGAGGGCAAAACGAGCAGTACTTC
TRBV14,TRBD2,TRBJ2-1,few,CASSQFLAGSSNEQFF,TGTGCCAGCAGCCAATTTCTAGCGGGAAGTTCCAATGAGCAGTTCTTC
TRBV6-2/TRBV6-3,-,TRBJ2-5,-,CASSYPRWTETQYF,TGTGCCAGCAGTTACCCTAGGTGGACAGAGACCCAGTACTTC
TRBV4-1,-,TRBJ1-2,-,CASSQEVVLGLHGYTF,TGCGCCAGCAGCCAAGAAGTTGTACTGGGGCTACATGGCTACACCTTC
TRBV11-2,TRBD1,TRBJ2-3,few,CASSSQGAGPDTQYF,TGTGCCAGCAGTTCACAGGGGGCCGGTCCAGATACGCAGTATTTT
TRBV29-1,-,TRBJ1-2,many,CSVDLQGNYGYTF,TGCAGCGTTGACTTGCAGGGAAACTATGGCTACACCTTC
TRBV7-6,-,TRBJ1-1,many,CASSLAGENTEAFF,TGTGCCAGCAGCTTAGCCGGAGAGAACACTGAAGCTTTCTTT
TRBV11-2,-,TRBJ2-5,few,CASRPIQGTVETQYF,TGTGCCAGCAGACCGATCCAGGGGACTGTAGAGACCCAGTACTTC
TRBV12-3/TRBV12-4,-,TRBJ2-1,few,CASRELYNEQFF,TGTGCCAGCAGAGAACTTTACAATGAGCAGTTCTTC
TRBV28,TRBD1,TRBJ2-7,-,CASSRGQRYYEQYF,TGTGCCAGCAGCCGGGGACAGAGATATTACGAGCAGTACTTC
TRBV7-3,-,TRBJ2-6,-,CASSGIIQGSGANVLTF,TGTGCCAGCAGTGGGATCATTCAGGGATCTGGGGCCAACGTCCTGACTTTC
TRBV25-1,-,TRBJ1-4,few,CASSEVTGWQEKLFF,TGTGCCAGCAGTGAAGTTACAGGGTGGCAAGAAAAACTGTTTTTT
TRBV29-1,-,TRBJ1-2,-,CSVVSGRDYGYTF,TGCAGCGTTGTATCCGGGCGGGACTATGGCTACACCTTC
TRBV5-4,-,TRBJ2-7,-,CASCSTSTYEQYF,TGTGCCAGCTGCTCAACCAGTACCTACGAGCAGTACTTC
TRBV2,-,TRBJ2-7,few,CASSEVRSYEQYF,TGTGCCAGCAGTGAAGTCCGGTCCTACGAGCAGTACTTC
TRBV4-3,-,TRBJ2-4,few,CASSHNRNIQYF,TGCGCCAGCAGCCATAACAGAAACATTCAGTACTTC
TRBV5-1,TRBD1,TRBJ2-3,-,CASRLLDREDTQYF,TGCGCCAGCAGGTTACTGGACAGGGAGGATACGCAGTATTTT
TRBV12-3/TRBV12-4,-,TRBJ1-5,many,CASSFRQGRHQPQHF,TGTGCCAGCAGTTTTAGGCAGGGCCGTCATCAGCCCCAGCATTTT
TRBV24-1,TRBD1,TRBJ2-7,many,CATSRTGDGYEQYF,TGTGCCACCAGTAGGACAGGGGACGGCTACGAGCAGTACTTC
TRBV5-1,-,TRBJ2-3,-,CASSLGAYTDTQYF,TGCGCCAGCAGCCTTGGGGCTTACACAGATACGCAGTATTTT
TRBV11-2,-,TRBJ1-6,many,CASSPRRGDSPLHF,TGTGCCAGCAGCCCCCGGAGAGGAGATTCACCCCTCCACTTT
TRBV9,-,TRBJ2-1,-,CASSVGLMGDYNEQFF,TGTGCCAGCAGCGTAGGTTTGATGGGGGACTACAATGAGCAGTTCTTC
TRBV6-1,TRBD1,TRBJ1-1,-,CASSQTGVWTEAFF,TGTGCCAGCAGTCAAACAGGGGTTTGGACTGAAGCTTTCTTT
TRBV2,TRBD2,TRBJ2-1,-,CASQSPGLAGTAQFF,TGTGCCAGTCAGTCCCCGGGACTAGCGGGAACCGCGCAGTTCTTC
TRBV29-1,TRBD2,TRBJ2-1,once,CSVASGRGYNEQFF,TGCAGCGTCGCAAGCGGGAGAGGATACAATGAGCAGTTCTTC
TRBV14,-,TRBJ2-5,few,CASSQDRGQTQYF,TGTGCCAGCAGCCAAGACCGCGGACAGACCCAGTACTTC
TRBV29-1,-,TRBJ2-3,many,CSVPHDPSSTDTQYF,TGCAGCGTTCCCCACGACCCCTCTAGCACAGATACGCAGTATTTT
TRBV28,TRBD2,TRBJ2-5,few,CASSLDLSGRGETQYF,TGTGCCAGCAGTTTAGACCTCAGCGGGAGAGGAGAGACCCAGTACTTC
TRBV20-1,TRBD1,TRBJ1-2,few,CSARETGSSYGYTF,TGCAGTGCTAGAGAGACAGGGTCTTCCTATGGCTACACCTTC
TRBV27,TRBD2,TRBJ2-2,few,CASSPRTSGPNTGELFF,TGTGCCAGCAGTCCACGGACTAGCGGCCCGAACACCGGGGAGCTGTTTTTT
TRBV7-8,-,TRBJ2-3,many,CASSFRHRSSNTQYF,TGTGCCAGCAGCTTCAGACACCGTTCCTCTAATACGCAGTATTTT
TRBV10-2,TRBD1,TRBJ2-7,-,CAAGQVPSYEQYF,TGCGCCGCAGGACAGGTGCCTTCCTACGAGCAGTACTTC
TRBV3-1,-,TRBJ1-2,many,CASSQAGGGFYGYTF,TGTGCCAGCAGCCAAGCGGGGGGGGGTTTCTATGGCTACACCTTC
TRBV9,-,TRBJ2-5,-,CASSPQGGLGETQYF,TGTGCCAGCAGCCCTCAGGGGGGGCTGGGTGAGACCCAGTACTTC
TRBV7-9,TRBD1,TRBJ2-1,few,CAKGQGANEQFF,TGTGCCAAAGGACAGGGGGCTAATGAGCAGTTCTTC
TRBV4-2,TRBD1,TRBJ1-3,many,CASSPHHGTDQFGNTIYF,TGTGCCAGCAGCCCCCACCACGGGACAGACCAATTTGGAAACACCATATATTTT
TRBV7-9,-,TRBJ1-1,-,CASTPDGGLNTEAFF,TGTGCCAGCACCCCCGACGGAGGTTTGAACACTGAAGCTTTCTTT
TRBV3-1,-,TRBJ2-6,-,CASSQGYGGANVLTF,TGTGCCAGCAGCCAAGGGTACGGGGGGGCCAACGTCCTGACTTTC
TRBV13,-,TRBJ1-2,-,CASSLYRATRYGYTF,TGTGCCAGCAGCCTCTACAGGGCTACCCGGTATGGCTACACCTTC
TRBV29-1,-,TRBJ2-3,many,CSVAGGGDGTDTQYF,TGCAGCGTAGCAGGGGGGGGAGACGGCACAGATACGCAGTATTTT
TRBV7-9,-,TRBJ2-4,few,CASSSDPGLAKNIQYF,TGTGCCAGCAGCTCAGATCCCGGGTTAGCCAAAAACATTCAGTACTTC
TRBV24-1,-,TRBJ2-3,-,CATSDLQLDSSTDTQYF,TGTGCCACCAGTGATTTGCAACTAGATTCTAGCACAGATACGCAGTATTTT
TRBV12-3/TRBV12-4,-,TRBJ1-1,-,CASMVRGTEAFF,TGTGCCAGCATGGTCCGGGGCACTGAAGCTTTCTTT
TRBV4-2,-,TRBJ1-2,-,CASSQEEGSYGYTF,TGTGCCAGCAGCCAAGAGGAGGGGAGCTATGGCTACACCTTC